This T cell receptor beta chain derives from a study of blood T cells in healthy people across ages. Whole-study results and caveats: Higher naive T cell percentage went strongly together with higher TCR beta diversity.

There are many counts of this clonotype. The antigen is undetermined. The use of a sample-barcoded 5' primer and a J-beta primer mix characterized a second PCR of about 7 to 12 cycles. TCRdb processed the 5' RACE reads anew with MiXCR; each CDR3 protein has one entry. The sample has just under 900,000 distinct CDR3 sequences, more than 25% seen once; the top ten hold 17%. The clonotype originates from a woman of 80 years or more in good health. The sequenced material came from blood.

CDR3 residues: CASSPGAVVRHTQYF. The CDR3 DNA follows: TGTGCCAGCAGCCCCGGGGCGGTAGTGCGTCATACGCAGTATTTT. The chain uses TRBV7-2 and TRBJ2-3; D possibly uses TRBD1 or TRBD2 (5 bases each). Trimming took 5 bases from V and 7 from J, leaving 19 bases between them. Germline V lookup: CDR1 SGHTA, CDR2 FQGNSA. The CDR3 sequence is 15 residues long.